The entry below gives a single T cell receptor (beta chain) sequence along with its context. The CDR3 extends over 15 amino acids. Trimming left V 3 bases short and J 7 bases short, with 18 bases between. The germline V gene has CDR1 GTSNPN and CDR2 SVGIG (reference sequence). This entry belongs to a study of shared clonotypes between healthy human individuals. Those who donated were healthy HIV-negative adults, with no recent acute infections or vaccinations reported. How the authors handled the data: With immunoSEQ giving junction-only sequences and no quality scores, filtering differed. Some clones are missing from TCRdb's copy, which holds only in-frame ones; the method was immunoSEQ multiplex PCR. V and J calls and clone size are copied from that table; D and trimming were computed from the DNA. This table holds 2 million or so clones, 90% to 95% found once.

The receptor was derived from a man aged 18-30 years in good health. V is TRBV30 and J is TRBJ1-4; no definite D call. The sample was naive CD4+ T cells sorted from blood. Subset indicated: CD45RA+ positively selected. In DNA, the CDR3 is TGTGCCTGGAGCGGACCAGGCCTGGCAGGTGAAAAACTGTTTTTT. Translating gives CAWSGPGLAGEKLFF.